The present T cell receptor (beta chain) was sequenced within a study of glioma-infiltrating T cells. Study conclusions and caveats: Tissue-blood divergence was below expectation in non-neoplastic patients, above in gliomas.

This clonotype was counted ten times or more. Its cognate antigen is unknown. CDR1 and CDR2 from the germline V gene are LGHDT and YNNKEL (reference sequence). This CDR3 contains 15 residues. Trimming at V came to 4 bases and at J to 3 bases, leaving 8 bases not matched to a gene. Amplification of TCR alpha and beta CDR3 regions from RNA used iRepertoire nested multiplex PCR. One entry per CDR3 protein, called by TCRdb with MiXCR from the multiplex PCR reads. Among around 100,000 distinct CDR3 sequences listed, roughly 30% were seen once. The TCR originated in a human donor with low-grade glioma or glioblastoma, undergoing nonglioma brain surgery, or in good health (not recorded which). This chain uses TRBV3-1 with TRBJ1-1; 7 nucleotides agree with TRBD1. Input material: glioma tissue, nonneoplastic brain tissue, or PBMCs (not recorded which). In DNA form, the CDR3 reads TGTGCCAGCAGCCGTCGACAGGGAGGAGACACTGAAGCTTTCTTT. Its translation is CASSRRQGGDTEAFF.